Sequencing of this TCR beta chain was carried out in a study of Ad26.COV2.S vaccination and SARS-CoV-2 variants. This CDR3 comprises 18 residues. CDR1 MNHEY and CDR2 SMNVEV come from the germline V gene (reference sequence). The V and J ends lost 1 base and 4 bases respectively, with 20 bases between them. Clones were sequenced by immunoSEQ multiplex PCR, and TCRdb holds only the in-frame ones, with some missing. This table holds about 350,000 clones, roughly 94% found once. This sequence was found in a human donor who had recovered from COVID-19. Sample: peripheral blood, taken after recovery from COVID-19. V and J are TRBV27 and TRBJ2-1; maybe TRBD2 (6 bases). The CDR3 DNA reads TGTGCCAGCAGTTTATTACCCCCTGGAGGGAATGGTTACAATGAGCAGTTCTTC. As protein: CASSLLPPGGNGYNEQFF.